The next 10 T cell receptor beta chains were all read from a single sample in a study of T cells after yellow fever vaccination. Using its own MiXCR run on the 5' RACE reads, TCRdb lists one record per CDR3 protein. This table has 95,000 to 100,000 distinct CDR3 sequences, 4.5% to 6% appearing once. Here the sequenced sample was CD8+ T cells sorted from PBMCs, taken 10 days after the yellow fever booster vaccination. These receptors were taken from a man between 18 and 29 years old who received the YFV17D yellow fever vaccine.

The table lists this clonotype with a few counts. The chain is built from TRBV4-1 and TRBJ2-7; the match to TRBD1 covers 9 bases. The CDR3 covers 16 residues. Germline CDR1 reads MGHRA; CDR2 reads YSYEKL. J lost 5 bases, V lost 4 bases, and 12 bases had no gene match. This chain's CDR3 is CASSLKTGGAVHEQYF. For the CDR3, the DNA is TGCGCCAGCAGCCTAAAAACAGGGGGCGCGGTCCACGAGCAGTACTTC.

This clonotype was picked up a small number of times. The chain employs TRBV2 and TRBJ1-1; 7 positions match TRBD1. This CDR3 is 14 amino acids long. Trimming removed 5 bases from V and 3 bases from J; junction bases left unmatched: 6. Germline V gene data show CDR1 as SNHLY and CDR2 as FYNNEI. CDR3 nucleotides: TGTGCCAGCAGTTCGACAGGGTGGGACACTGAAGCTTTCTTT. This translates into CASSSTGWDTEAFF.

This clonotype showed up many times. V gene TRBV6-4 combines with J gene TRBJ2-3; TRBD2 matches at 9 bases. V lost 3 bases and J lost 2; bases outside the gene matches: 6. Germline V gene lookup returns CDR1 MRHNA and CDR2 SNTAGT. The CDR3 length is 16 residues. CDR3 residues: CASSERAGGPTDTQYF. The DNA of the CDR3 is TGTGCCAGCAGTGAAAGAGCGGGGGGCCCCACAGATACGCAGTATTTT.

This clonotype has a handful of counts. The chain is built from TRBV7-9 and TRBJ2-3; D not resolved. This CDR3 is 13 amino acids long. CDR1 and CDR2 (germline): SEHNR, FQNEAQ (reference sequence). Trimming took 10 bases from V and 2 from J, leaving 13 bases between them. The CDR3 spells CATATPYTDTQYF. The CDR3 nucleotides read TGTGCCACCGCCACCCCCTACACAGATACGCAGTATTTT. Full variable domain (outside the CDR3, taken from reference TRBV7-9 and TRBJ2-3): DTGVSQNPRHKITKRGQNVTFRCDPISEHNRLYWYRQTLGQGPEFLTYFQNEAQLEKSRLLSDRFSAERPKGSFSTLEIQRTEQGDSAMYLCATATPYTDTQYFGPGTRLTVL.

The V and J genes are TRBV12-3 or TRBV12-4 and TRBJ1-5; maybe TRBD1 (6 bases). The CDR3 extends over 13 amino acids. The V end lost 8 bases, the J end lost 2 bases, and 10 bases lay between the germline ends. This CDR3 reads CASRSGGNQPQHF. The CDR3 DNA sequence: TGTGCCAGCCGTTCAGGGGGCAATCAGCCCCAGCATTTT.

This clonotype was recorded a few times. The gene calls are TRBV29-1 and TRBJ1-1; D ambiguous. Trimming stripped 8 bases from V and 4 bases from J, with 11 bases between. This CDR3 contains 11 residues. The germline V gene has CDR1 SQVTM and CDR2 ANQGSEA. As DNA, the CDR3 is TGCAGCACGCGGATCGGCACTGAAGCTTTCTTT. It is translated as CSTRIGTEAFF.

This clonotype came up a few times. The CDR3 DNA sequence: TGTGCCAGCAGTTTACCCTACAGGGTTCGGGATCAGCCCCAGCATTTT. The encoded protein is CASSLPYRVRDQPQHF. The rearrangement joins TRBV28 to TRBJ1-5, with D possibly being TRBD1 (6 bases). Germline V gene lookup returns CDR1 MDHEN and CDR2 SYDVKM. The CDR3 has 16 residues. With 2 bases removed from V and 5 bases from J, the gap between germline ends came to 16 bases.

This clonotype was detected many times. The chain carries TRBV18 and TRBJ2-1, with TRBD1 matching 7 bases. This CDR3 has 15 amino acids. In germline, CDR1 is KGHSH, CDR2 LQKENI. V lost 0 bases, J lost 1 base, and 0 bases stayed unmatched. In DNA, the CDR3 is TGTGCCAGCTCACCACCGGACAGGTCCTACAATGAGCAGTTCTTC. It yields the protein CASSPPDRSYNEQFF.

This CDR3 reads CASSLGPQETQYF. In DNA, the CDR3 is TGTGCCAGCAGCCTCGGGCCTCAAGAGACCCAGTACTTC. The chain couples TRBV6-5 to TRBJ2-5, with D unresolved. The germline V and J ends were trimmed by 6 bases and 2 bases, with 10 bases remaining between them. The length of the CDR3 is 13 residues. Germline V gene data show CDR1 as MNHEY and CDR2 as SVGAGI.

The chain combines TRBV5-6 with TRBJ2-7; D unresolved. In germline, CDR1 is SGHDT, CDR2 YYEEEE. This CDR3 region has 12 residues. With 2 bases removed from V and 7 bases from J, the gap between germline ends came to 10 bases. Here the CDR3 DNA reads TGTGCCAGCAGCTTTTTAGAAGCGGAGCAGTACTTC. Translated: CASSFLEAEQYF.